What follows is one T cell receptor beta chain and its context. Its specificity is not known. Ophthalmopathy absent within 18 months of follow-up marked hyperthyroidism as stable. Patients in the hyperthyroidism group, adults aged 18 to 65, were newly diagnosed, under 2 months' duration. Amplification targeted the TCR beta CDR3 regions, with RNA transcripts as the source material. HTBI primers served in a first-round RT-PCR, which a second-round multiplex PCR followed. Each CDR3 protein is one row after TCRdb ran MiXCR on the multiplex PCR reads. The sample yields hundreds of thousands of distinct CDR3 sequences, roughly 21% seen once. The sample comes from a study of Graves' ophthalmopathy and Graves' hyperthyroidism. Study-level information: The collection of peripheral blood took place at initial diagnosis, before any treatment.

Regarding the study as a whole: Blood also contained most of the expanded thyroid clonotypes above 0.001 frequency.

The clonotype originates from a woman aged 18-35 years with stable Graves' hyperthyroidism. Sequencing was done on a sample of peripheral blood.

CDR3 DNA: TGTGCCAGCAACAACACCCCAGAGGGCACCGGGGAGCTGTTTTTT. This translates into CASNNTPEGTGELFF. This chain links TRBV12-3 or TRBV12-4 with TRBJ2-2; D is possibly TRBD2 (5 bases). V was cut by 7 bases and J by 4 bases, with 16 bases left in between. This CDR3 contains 15 residues.